This TCR beta chain was identified during a study of blood T cell repertoires in COVID-19. Whole-study context: Acute-phase and convalescent COVID-19 samples originated in the United States, Italy and Spain. The cDNA or gDNA used as material had been derived from T cells, B-cell-depleted T cells, or PBMCs.

Trimming removed 8 bases at V and 5 bases at J, with 14 bases between. Germline assignment: CDR1 MNHEY and CDR2 SVGAGI. There are 13 residues in the CDR3. Original handling: Nucleated cell number was recorded as an estimate derived from reference gene primer amplification. Produced via immunoSEQ multiplex PCR; TCRdb's table is partial and in-frame only. The V and J calls and clone size are taken from that table; D and trimming were inferred from the DNA. In the table there are 42,000 or so clones, more than 70% of which are singletons. Sequencing was done on a sample of peripheral blood. The sequence was collected from a human donor in a cohort sampled during active COVID-19. This sequence joins TRBV6-5 and TRBJ2-3; D ambiguous. CDR3 DNA sequence: TGTGCCAGCTGTCGGTCCCTTAGAGATACGCAGTATTTT. This gives the protein CASCRSLRDTQYF.